A selection of T cell receptor beta chains follows, all from one sample in a study of identifying expanded T cells in peripheral blood. This table comes from immunoSEQ multiplex PCR, and its TCRdb copy is limited to in-frame clones, with some not included. The profile shows about 63,000 clones, around four fifths of them singletons. Sequenced material: blood. Every receptor here comes from a person aged 18 to 75 in good health. The CDR3 runs from the conserved cysteine through the conserved F or W. Each record gives: D gene, V gene, clone size, J gene, CDR3 DNA, CDR3 protein. D genes are given only for firm matches. Part of the rows lack a size; the others show once, few, many or a class for expanded clones.

D: -
V: TRBV5-1
size: -
J: TRBJ2-2
DNA: TGCGCCAGCAGCCTCGGCCGGACCGGGGAGCTGTTTTTT
CDR3: CASSLGRTGELFF

D: TRBD1
V: TRBV5-4
size: -
J: TRBJ1-4
DNA: TGTGCCAGCAGCAGGGACAGGGAAAATGAAAAACTGTTTTTT
CDR3: CASSRDRENEKLFF

D: TRBD1
V: TRBV7-9
size: few
J: TRBJ1-5
DNA: TGTGCCAGCAGCCCAGGACAAACAGGGGGAGGCAATCAGCCCCAGCATTTT
CDR3: CASSPGQTGGGNQPQHF

D: TRBD2
V: TRBV7-3
size: -
J: TRBJ2-1
DNA: TGTGCCAGCAGCCCCCCCGGGGGGTCCTACAATGAGCAGTTCTTC
CDR3: CASSPPGGSYNEQFF

D: -
V: TRBV11-3
size: once
J: TRBJ1-1
DNA: TGTGCCAGCAGCTTAGAGTTCAGGGTGAACACTGAAGCTTTCTTT
CDR3: CASSLEFRVNTEAFF

D: -
V: TRBV25-1
size: -
J: TRBJ2-7
DNA: TGTGCCAGAACGAGTCCCTACGAGCAGTACTTC
CDR3: CARTSPYEQYF

D: -
V: TRBV4-3
size: -
J: TRBJ1-2
DNA: TGCGCCAGCAGCCAAGATGTAGGGAACTATGGCTACACCTTC
CDR3: CASSQDVGNYGYTF

D: TRBD2
V: TRBV7-2
size: -
J: TRBJ2-1
DNA: TGTGCCAGCAGCTATGGATTAGGCGGGAGCCCTGAGCAGTTCTTC
CDR3: CASSYGLGGSPEQFF

D: -
V: TRBV30
size: -
J: TRBJ1-2
DNA: TGTGCCTGGAGCGAAATCTCCAGAGGGTATGGCTACACCTTC
CDR3: CAWSEISRGYGYTF

D: -
V: TRBV11-3
size: -
J: TRBJ2-7
DNA: TGTGCCAGCGGTCCAGGGAACTCCTACGAGCAGTACTTC
CDR3: CASGPGNSYEQYF

D: -
V: TRBV7-2
size: -
J: TRBJ1-5
DNA: TGTGCCAGCAGCTTAAGGACAGATCAGCCCCAGCATTTT
CDR3: CASSLRTDQPQHF

D: -
V: TRBV5-5
size: -
J: TRBJ1-1
DNA: TGTGCCAGCAGCGTCGGACCGAAGAACACTGAAGCTTTCTTT
CDR3: CASSVGPKNTEAFF

D: TRBD1
V: TRBV29-1
size: -
J: TRBJ1-5
DNA: TGCAGCGTTCAGGGGGCGAATCAGCCCCAGCATTTT
CDR3: CSVQGANQPQHF

D: TRBD1
V: TRBV19
size: -
J: TRBJ1-1
DNA: TGTGCCAGTAGTATAGGGGGGACAGGGCAAGCAGCTTTCTTT
CDR3: CASSIGGTGQAAFF

D: -
V: TRBV5-1
size: -
J: TRBJ1-4
DNA: TGCGCCAGCAGCTATGATCCACAAGGGTTGAGAACTAATGAAAAACTGTTTTTT
CDR3: CASSYDPQGLRTNEKLFF

D: -
V: TRBV19
size: -
J: TRBJ2-3
DNA: TGTGCCAGTGTCCCCCCCGGCAGGGGCATTACAGATACGCAGTATTTT
CDR3: CASVPPGRGITDTQYF

D: TRBD2
V: TRBV7-2
size: -
J: TRBJ2-1
DNA: TGTGCCAGCAGCCCGGGACTAGCGGGAGGGATACATTACAATGAGCAGTTCTTC
CDR3: CASSPGLAGGIHYNEQFF